The clone carrying this TCR beta chain came up once. The repertoire was sequenced with immunoSEQ multiplex PCR; TCRdb's copy has only in-frame clones and lacks some. Here the sample spans 150,000 or so clones, approximately 86% being singletons. The source of the sample is a study of control samples from healthy donors and cancer patients. The ends were cut back, 3 bases at V and 2 bases at J, with 13 bases in the middle. The CDR3 is 15 amino acids. CDR1 is SGHDN, CDR2 FVKESK, per germline. Source material: blood. This rearrangement joins TRBV14 to TRBJ1-1; a possible D gene is TRBD1 (5 bases). The TCR sequence derives from a man aged 18 to 29 in good health. CDR3 DNA: TGTGCCAGCAGCCAGCGCCTAGGGGTTAACACTGAAGCTTTCTTT. This encodes CASSQRLGVNTEAFF.